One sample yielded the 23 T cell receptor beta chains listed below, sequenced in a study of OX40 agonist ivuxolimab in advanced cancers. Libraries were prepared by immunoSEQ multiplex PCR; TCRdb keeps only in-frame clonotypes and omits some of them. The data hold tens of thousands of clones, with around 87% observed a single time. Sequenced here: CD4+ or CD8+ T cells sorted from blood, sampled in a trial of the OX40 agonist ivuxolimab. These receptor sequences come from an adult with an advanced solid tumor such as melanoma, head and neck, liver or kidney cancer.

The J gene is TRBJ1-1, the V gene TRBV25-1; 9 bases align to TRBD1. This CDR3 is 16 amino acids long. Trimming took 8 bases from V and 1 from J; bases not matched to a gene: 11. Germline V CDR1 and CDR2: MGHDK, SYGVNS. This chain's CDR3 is CASGQGLGAPNTEAFF. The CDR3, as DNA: TGTGCCAGCGGACAGGGGTTGGGGGCCCCGAACACTGAAGCTTTCTTT.

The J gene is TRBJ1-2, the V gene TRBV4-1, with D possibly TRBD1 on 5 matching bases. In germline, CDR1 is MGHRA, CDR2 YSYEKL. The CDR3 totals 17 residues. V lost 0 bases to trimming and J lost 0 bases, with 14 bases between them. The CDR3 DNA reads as TGCGCCAGCAGCCAAGACGTTGTACGGGGGGCTAACTATGGCTACACCTTC. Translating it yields CASSQDVVRGANYGYTF.

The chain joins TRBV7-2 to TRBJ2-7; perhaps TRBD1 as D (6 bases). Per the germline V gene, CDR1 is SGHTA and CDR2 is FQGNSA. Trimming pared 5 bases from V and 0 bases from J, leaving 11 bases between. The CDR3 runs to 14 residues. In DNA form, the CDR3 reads TGTGCCAGCAGCCCTAGGACAGTCTCCTACGAGCAGTACTTC. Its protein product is CASSPRTVSYEQYF.

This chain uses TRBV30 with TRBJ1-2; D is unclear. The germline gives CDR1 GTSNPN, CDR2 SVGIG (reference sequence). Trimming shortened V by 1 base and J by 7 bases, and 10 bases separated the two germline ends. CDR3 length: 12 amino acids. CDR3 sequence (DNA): TGTGCCTGGAGTGCCACGCTGGGTGGCTACACCTTC. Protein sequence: CAWSATLGGYTF.

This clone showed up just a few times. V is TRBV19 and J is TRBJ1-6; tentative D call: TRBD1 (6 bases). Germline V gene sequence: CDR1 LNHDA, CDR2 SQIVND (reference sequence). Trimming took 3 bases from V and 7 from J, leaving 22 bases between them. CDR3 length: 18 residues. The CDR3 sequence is CASSILLSTGRLNSPLHF. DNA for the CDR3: TGTGCCAGTAGTATTTTGTTATCGACAGGACGACTGAATTCACCCCTCCACTTT.

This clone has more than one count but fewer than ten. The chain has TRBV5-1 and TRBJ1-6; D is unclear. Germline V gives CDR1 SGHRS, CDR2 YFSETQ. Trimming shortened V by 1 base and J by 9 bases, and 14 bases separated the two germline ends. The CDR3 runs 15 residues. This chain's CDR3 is CASSLNPSYLSPLHF. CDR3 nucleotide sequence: TGCGCCAGCAGCTTGAACCCCTCATACCTTTCACCCCTCCACTTT.

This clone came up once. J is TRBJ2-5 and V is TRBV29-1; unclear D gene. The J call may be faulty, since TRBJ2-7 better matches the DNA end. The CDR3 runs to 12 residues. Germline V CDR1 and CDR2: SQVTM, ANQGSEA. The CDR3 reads CSVGKDPYEQYF. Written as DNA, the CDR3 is TGCAGCGTTGGTAAGGACCCCTACGAGCAGTACTTC.

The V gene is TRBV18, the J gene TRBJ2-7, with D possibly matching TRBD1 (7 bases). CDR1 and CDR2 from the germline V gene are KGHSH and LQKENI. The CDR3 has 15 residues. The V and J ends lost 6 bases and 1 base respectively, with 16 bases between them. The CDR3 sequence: CASSQGGDRSYEQYF. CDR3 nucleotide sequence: TGTGCCAGCTCGCAGGGGGGAGACAGGTCCTACGAGCAGTACTTC.

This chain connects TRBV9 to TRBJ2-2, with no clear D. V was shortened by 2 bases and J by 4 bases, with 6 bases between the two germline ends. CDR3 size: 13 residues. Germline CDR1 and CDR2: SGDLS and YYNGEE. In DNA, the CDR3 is TGTGCCAGCAGCGTTAGCCCCACCGGGGAGCTGTTTTTT. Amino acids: CASSVSPTGELFF.

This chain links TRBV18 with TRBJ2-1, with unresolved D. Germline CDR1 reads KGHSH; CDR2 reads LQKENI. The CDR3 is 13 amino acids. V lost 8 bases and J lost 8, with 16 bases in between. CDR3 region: CASTPLDGYEQFF. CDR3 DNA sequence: TGTGCCAGCACCCCACTCGATGGCTATGAGCAGTTCTTC. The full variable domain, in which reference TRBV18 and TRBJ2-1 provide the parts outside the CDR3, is NAGVMQNPRHLVRRRGQEARLRCSPMKGHSHVYWYRQLPEEGLKFMVYLQKENIIDESGMPKERFSAEFPKEGPSILRIQQVVRGDSAAYFCASTPLDGYEQFFGPGTRLTVL.

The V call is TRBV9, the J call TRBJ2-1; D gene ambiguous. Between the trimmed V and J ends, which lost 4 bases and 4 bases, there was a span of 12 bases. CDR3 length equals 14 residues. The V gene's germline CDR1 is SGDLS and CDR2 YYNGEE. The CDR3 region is CASSPSGAYNEQFF. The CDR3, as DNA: TGTGCCAGCAGCCCCTCGGGTGCTTACAATGAGCAGTTCTTC.

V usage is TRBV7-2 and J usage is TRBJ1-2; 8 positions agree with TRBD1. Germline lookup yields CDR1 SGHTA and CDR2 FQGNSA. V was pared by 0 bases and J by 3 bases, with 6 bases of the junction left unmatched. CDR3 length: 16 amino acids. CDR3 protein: CASSLATGQGDYGYTF. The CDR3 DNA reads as TGTGCCAGCAGCTTAGCTACTGGACAGGGCGACTATGGCTACACCTTC. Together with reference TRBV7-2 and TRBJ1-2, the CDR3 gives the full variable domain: GAGVSQSPSNKVTEKGKDVELRCDPISGHTALYWYRQSLGQGLEFLIYFQGNSAPDKSGLPSDRFSAERTGGSVSTLTIQRTQQEDSAVYLCASSLATGQGDYGYTFGSGTRLTVV.

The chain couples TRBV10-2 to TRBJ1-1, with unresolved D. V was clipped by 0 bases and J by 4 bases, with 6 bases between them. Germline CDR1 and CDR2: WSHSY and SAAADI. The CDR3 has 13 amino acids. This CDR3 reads CASSESWGTEAFF. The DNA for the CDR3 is TGCGCCAGCAGTGAGTCGTGGGGCACTGAAGCTTTCTTT.

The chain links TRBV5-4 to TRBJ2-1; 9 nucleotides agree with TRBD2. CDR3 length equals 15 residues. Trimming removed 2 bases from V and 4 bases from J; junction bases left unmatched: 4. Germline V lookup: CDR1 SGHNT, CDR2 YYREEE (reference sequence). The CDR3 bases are TGTGCCAGCAGCTTAAAGCGGGGGGCTTACAATGAGCAGTTCTTC. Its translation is CASSLKRGAYNEQFF.

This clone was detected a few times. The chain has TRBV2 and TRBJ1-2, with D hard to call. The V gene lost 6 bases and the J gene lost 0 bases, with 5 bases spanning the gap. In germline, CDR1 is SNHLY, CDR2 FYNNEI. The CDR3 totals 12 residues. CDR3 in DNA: TGTGCCAGCAGGGTTTCTAACTATGGCTACACCTTC. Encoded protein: CASRVSNYGYTF. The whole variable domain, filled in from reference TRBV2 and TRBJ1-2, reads EPEVTQTPSHQVTQMGQEVILRCVPISNHLYFYWYRQILGQKVEFLVSFYNNEISEKSEIFDDQFSVERPDGSNFTLKIRSTKLEDSAMYFCASRVSNYGYTFGSGTRLTVV.

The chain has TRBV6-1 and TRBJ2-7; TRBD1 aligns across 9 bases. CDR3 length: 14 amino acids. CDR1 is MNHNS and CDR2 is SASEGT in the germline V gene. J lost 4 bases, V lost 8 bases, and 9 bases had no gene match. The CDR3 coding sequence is TGTGCCAGCGGGGCTGGACAGGGGAGGTACGAGCAGTACTTC. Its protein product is CASGAGQGRYEQYF.

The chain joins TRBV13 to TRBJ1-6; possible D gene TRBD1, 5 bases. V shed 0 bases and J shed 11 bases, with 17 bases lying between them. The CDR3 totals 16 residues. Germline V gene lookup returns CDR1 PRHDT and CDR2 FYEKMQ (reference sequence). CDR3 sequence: CASSLGLQARGAPLHF. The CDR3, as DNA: TGTGCCAGCAGCTTAGGCCTACAGGCGCGGGGGGCACCCCTCCACTTT.

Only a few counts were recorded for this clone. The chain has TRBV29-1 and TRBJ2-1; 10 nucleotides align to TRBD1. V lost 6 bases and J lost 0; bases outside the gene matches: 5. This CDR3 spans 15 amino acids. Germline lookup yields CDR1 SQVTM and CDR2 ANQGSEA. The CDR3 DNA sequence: TGCAGCGTGGGGGGACAGGGGAGCTCCTACAATGAGCAGTTCTTC. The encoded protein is CSVGGQGSSYNEQFF.

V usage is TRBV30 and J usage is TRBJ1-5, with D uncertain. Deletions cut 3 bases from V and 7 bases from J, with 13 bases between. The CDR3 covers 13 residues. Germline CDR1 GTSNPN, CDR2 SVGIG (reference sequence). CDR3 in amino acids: CAWSATMVQPQHF. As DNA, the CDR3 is TGTGCCTGGAGCGCCACCATGGTCCAGCCCCAGCATTTT.

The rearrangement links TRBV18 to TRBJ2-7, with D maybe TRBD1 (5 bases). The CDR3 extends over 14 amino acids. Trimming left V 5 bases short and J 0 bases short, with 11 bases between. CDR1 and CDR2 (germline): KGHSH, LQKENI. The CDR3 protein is CASSIQGSSYEQYF. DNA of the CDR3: TGTGCCAGCTCAATCCAGGGTAGCTCCTACGAGCAGTACTTC.

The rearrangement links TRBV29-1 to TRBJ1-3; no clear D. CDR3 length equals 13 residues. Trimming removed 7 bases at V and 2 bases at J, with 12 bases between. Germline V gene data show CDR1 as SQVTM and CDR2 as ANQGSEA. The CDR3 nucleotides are TGCAGCGGGGGTGGAGGAACTGGAAACACCATATATTTT. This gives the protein CSGGGGTGNTIYF.

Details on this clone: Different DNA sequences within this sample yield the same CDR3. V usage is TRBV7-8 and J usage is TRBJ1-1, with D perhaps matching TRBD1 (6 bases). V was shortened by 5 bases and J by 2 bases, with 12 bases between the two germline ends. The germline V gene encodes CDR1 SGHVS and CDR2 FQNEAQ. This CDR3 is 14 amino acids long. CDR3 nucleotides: TGTGCCAGCAGCCCTGGACAGCTAAACACTGAAGCTTTCTTT. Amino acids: CASSPGQLNTEAFF.

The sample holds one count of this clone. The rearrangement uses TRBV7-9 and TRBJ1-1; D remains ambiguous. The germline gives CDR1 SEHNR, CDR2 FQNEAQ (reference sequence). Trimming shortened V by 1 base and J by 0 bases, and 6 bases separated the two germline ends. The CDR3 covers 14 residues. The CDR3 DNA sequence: TGTGCCAGCAGCTTAGTTACGGTGAACACTGAAGCTTTCTTT. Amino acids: CASSLVTVNTEAFF.